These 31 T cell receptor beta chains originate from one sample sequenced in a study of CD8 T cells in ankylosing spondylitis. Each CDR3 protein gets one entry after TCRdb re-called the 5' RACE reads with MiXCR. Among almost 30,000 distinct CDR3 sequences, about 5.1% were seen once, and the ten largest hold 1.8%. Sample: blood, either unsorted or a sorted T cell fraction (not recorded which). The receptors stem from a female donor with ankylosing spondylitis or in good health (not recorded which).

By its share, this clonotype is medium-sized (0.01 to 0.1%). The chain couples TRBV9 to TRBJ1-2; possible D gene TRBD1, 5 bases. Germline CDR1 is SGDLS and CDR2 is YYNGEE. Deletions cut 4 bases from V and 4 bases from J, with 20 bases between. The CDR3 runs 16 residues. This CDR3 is CASSQGSGVRGYGYTF. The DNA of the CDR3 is TGTGCCAGCAGCCAAGGCTCGGGGGTTCGAGGCTATGGCTACACCTTC.

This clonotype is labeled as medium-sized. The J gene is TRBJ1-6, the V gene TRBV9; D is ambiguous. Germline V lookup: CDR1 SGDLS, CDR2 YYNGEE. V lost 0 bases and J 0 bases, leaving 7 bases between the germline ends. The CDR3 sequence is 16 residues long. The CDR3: CASSVGLSSYNSPLHF. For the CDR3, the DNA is TGTGCCAGCAGCGTAGGGCTGAGCTCCTATAATTCACCCCTCCACTTT. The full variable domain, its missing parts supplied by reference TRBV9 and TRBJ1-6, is DSGVTQTPKHLITATGQRVTLRCSPRSGDLSVYWYQQSLDQGLQFLIQYYNGEERAKGNILERFSAQQFPDLHSELNLSSLELGDSALYFCASSVGLSSYNSPLHFGNGTRLTVT.

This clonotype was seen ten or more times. CDR3 in amino acids: CASSLRTGGGEQYF. In nucleotides, the CDR3 is TGTGCCAGCAGCCTAAGGACAGGGGGCGGCGAGCAGTACTTC. The chain uses TRBV9 and TRBJ2-7; TRBD1 matches at 11 bases. V lost 4 bases to trimming and J lost 6 bases; unmatched junction nucleotides: 6. Germline assignment: CDR1 SGDLS and CDR2 YYNGEE. The CDR3 has 14 amino acids.

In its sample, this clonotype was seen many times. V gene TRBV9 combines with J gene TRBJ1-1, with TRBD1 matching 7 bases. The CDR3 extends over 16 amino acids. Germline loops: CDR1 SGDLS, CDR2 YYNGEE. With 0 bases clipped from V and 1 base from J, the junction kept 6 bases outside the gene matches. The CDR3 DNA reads TGTGCCAGCAGCGTAGCTGTAGGGGGCGCGAACACTGAAGCTTTCTTT. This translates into CASSVAVGGANTEAFF.

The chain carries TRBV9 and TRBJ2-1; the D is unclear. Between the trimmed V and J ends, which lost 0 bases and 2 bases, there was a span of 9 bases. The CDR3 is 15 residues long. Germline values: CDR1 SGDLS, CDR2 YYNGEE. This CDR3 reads CASSVVPVTYNEQFF. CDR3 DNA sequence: TGTGCCAGCAGCGTAGTTCCGGTAACCTACAATGAGCAGTTCTTC.

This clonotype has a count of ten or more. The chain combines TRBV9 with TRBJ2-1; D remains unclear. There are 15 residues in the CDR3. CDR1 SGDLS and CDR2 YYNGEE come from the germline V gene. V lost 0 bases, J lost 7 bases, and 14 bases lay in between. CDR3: CASSVGPGPPNEQFF. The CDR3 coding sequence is TGTGCCAGCAGCGTAGGCCCCGGACCCCCGAATGAGCAGTTCTTC. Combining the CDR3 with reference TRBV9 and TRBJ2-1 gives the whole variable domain DSGVTQTPKHLITATGQRVTLRCSPRSGDLSVYWYQQSLDQGLQFLIQYYNGEERAKGNILERFSAQQFPDLHSELNLSSLELGDSALYFCASSVGPGPPNEQFFGPGTRLTVL.

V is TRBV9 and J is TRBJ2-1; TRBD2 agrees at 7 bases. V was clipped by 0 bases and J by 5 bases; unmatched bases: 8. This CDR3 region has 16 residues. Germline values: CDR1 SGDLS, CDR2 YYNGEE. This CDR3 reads CASSVAPLAVNNEQFF. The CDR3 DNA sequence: TGTGCCAGCAGCGTAGCCCCGCTAGCGGTAAACAATGAGCAGTTCTTC. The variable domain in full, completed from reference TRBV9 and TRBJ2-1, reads DSGVTQTPKHLITATGQRVTLRCSPRSGDLSVYWYQQSLDQGLQFLIQYYNGEERAKGNILERFSAQQFPDLHSELNLSSLELGDSALYFCASSVAPLAVNNEQFFGPGTRLTVL.

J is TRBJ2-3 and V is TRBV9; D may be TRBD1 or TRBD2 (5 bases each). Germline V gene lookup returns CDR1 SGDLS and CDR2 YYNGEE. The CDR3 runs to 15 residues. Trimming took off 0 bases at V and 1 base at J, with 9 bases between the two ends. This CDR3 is CASSVEGRRTDTQYF. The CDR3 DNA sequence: TGTGCCAGCAGCGTAGAGGGACGGCGCACAGATACGCAGTATTTT.

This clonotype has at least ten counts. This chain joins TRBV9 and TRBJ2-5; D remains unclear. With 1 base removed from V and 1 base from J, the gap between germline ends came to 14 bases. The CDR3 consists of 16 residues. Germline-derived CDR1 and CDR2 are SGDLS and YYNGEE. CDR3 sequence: CASSVSPNNLQETQYF. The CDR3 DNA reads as TGTGCCAGCAGCGTAAGTCCGAATAACCTCCAAGAGACCCAGTACTTC.

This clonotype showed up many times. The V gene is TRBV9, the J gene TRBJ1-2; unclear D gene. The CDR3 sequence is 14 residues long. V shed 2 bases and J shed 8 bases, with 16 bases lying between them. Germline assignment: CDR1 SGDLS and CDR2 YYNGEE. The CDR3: CASSVGMPGNGYTF. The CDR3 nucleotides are TGTGCCAGCAGCGTGGGGATGCCGGGAAACGGCTACACCTTC.

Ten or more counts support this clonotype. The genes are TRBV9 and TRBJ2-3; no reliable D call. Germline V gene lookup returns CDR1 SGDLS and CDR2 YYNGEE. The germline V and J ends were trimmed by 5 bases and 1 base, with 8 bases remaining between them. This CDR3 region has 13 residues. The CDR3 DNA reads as TGTGCCAGCAGGAGTGGAGGCACAGATACGCAGTATTTT. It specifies CASRSGGTDTQYF.

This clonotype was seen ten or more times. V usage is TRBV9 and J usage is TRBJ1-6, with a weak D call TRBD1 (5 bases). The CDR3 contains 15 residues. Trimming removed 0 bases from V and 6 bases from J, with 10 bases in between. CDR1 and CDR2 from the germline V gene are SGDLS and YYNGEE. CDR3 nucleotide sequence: TGTGCCAGCAGCGTAGACGACGGGACTAATTCACCCCTCCACTTT. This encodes CASSVDDGTNSPLHF.

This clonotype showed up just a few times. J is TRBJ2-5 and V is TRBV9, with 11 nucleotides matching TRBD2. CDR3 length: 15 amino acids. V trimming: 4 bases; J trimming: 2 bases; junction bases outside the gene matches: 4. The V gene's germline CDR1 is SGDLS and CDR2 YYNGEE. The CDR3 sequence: CASSKRLAGQETQYF. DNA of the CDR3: TGTGCCAGCAGCAAGCGACTAGCGGGGCAAGAGACCCAGTACTTC. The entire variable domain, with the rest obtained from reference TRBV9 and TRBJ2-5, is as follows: DSGVTQTPKHLITATGQRVTLRCSPRSGDLSVYWYQQSLDQGLQFLIQYYNGEERAKGNILERFSAQQFPDLHSELNLSSLELGDSALYFCASSKRLAGQETQYFGPGTRLLVL.

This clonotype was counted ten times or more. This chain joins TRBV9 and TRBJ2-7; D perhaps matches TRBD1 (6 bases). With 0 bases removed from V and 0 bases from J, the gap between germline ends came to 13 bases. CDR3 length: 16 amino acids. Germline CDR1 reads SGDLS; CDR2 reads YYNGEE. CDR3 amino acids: CASSVEMGASSYEQYF. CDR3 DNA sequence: TGTGCCAGCAGCGTAGAGATGGGGGCAAGCTCCTACGAGCAGTACTTC.

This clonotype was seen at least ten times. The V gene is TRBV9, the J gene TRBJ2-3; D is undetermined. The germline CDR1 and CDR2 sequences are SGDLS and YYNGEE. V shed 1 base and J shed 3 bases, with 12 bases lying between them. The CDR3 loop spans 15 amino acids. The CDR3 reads CASSVSSLGTDTQYF. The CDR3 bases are TGTGCCAGCAGCGTAAGCTCCCTGGGGACAGATACGCAGTATTTT.

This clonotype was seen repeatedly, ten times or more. Here the CDR3 DNA reads TGTGCCAGCAGCCCACGCCAGGCCGCGAACACTGAAGCTTTCTTT. It codes for CASSPRQAANTEAFF. The V call is TRBV9, the J call TRBJ1-1; D call uncertain. Germline assignment: CDR1 SGDLS and CDR2 YYNGEE. There are 15 residues in the CDR3. The V gene lost 4 bases and the J gene lost 1 base, with 14 bases spanning the gap.

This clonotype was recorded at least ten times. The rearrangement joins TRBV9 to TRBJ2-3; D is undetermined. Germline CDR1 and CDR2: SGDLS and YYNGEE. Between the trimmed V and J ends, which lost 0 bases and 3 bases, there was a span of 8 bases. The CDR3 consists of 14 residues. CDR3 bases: TGTGCCAGCAGCGTAGTTGGGTTTACAGATACGCAGTATTTT. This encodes CASSVVGFTDTQYF.

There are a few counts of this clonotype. The DNA for the CDR3 is TGTGCCAGCAGCGTAGGGTCAGCGGGAGGGAAATACGAGCAGTACTTC. It is translated as CASSVGSAGGKYEQYF. The J gene is TRBJ2-7, the V gene TRBV9, with 10 nucleotides matching TRBD2. J was trimmed by 4 bases and V by 0 bases; bases with no gene match: 7. Germline loops: CDR1 SGDLS, CDR2 YYNGEE. The CDR3 is 16 amino acids.

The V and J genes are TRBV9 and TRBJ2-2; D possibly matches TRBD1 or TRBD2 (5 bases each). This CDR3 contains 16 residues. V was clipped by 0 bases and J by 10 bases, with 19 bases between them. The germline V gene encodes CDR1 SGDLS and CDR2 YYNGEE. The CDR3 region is CASSVGDHYRPAELFF. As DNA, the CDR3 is TGTGCCAGCAGCGTAGGGGACCACTATCGACCGGCGGAGCTGTTTTTT. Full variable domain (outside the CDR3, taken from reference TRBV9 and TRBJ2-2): DSGVTQTPKHLITATGQRVTLRCSPRSGDLSVYWYQQSLDQGLQFLIQYYNGEERAKGNILERFSAQQFPDLHSELNLSSLELGDSALYFCASSVGDHYRPAELFFGEGSRLTVL.

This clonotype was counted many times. CDR3 nucleotide sequence: TGTGCCAGCAGCCCCCGGGGGATTTCGGGGGAGACCCAGTACTTC. This sequence encodes CASSPRGISGETQYF. The chain uses TRBV9 and TRBJ2-5; D might be TRBD2 (6 bases). Per the germline V gene, CDR1 is SGDLS and CDR2 is YYNGEE. CDR3 length equals 15 residues. The germline V and J ends were trimmed by 4 bases and 5 bases, with 18 bases remaining between them.

The CDR3 coding sequence is TGTGCCAGCAGCGTAGTAACAGGGACGGGTATGAACACTGAAGCTTTCTTT. This codes for CASSVVTGTGMNTEAFF. The chain carries TRBV9 and TRBJ1-1; D possibly corresponds to TRBD1 (6 bases). Deletions cut 0 bases from V and 0 bases from J, with 15 bases between. Germline V gene sequence: CDR1 SGDLS, CDR2 YYNGEE. The CDR3 has 17 amino acids.

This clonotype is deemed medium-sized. CDR3 in DNA: TGTGCCAGCAGCGCACGACAGGGGAACACTGAAGCTTTCTTT. This sequence encodes CASSARQGNTEAFF. This sequence joins TRBV9 and TRBJ1-1; 7 positions match TRBD1. Germline V gives CDR1 SGDLS, CDR2 YYNGEE. V lost 3 bases to trimming and J lost 1 base; unmatched junction nucleotides: 3. CDR3 length: 14 residues.

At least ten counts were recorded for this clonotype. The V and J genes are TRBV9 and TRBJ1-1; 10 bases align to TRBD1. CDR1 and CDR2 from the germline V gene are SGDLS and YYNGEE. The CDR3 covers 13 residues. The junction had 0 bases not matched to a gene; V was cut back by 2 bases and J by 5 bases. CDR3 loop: CASSVGQGTEAFF. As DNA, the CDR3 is TGTGCCAGCAGCGTGGGACAGGGGACTGAAGCTTTCTTT.

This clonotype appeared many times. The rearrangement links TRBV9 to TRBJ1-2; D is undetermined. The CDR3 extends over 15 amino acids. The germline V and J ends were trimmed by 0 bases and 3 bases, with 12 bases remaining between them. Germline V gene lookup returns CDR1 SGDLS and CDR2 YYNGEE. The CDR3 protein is CASSVGGEYYYGYTF. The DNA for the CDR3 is TGTGCCAGCAGCGTAGGCGGGGAATACTACTATGGCTACACCTTC.

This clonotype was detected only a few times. The CDR3, as DNA: TGTGCCAGCAGCGCTCTAGCGGGAGGAAGTGTGATCCTCACCGGGGAGCTGTTTTTT. It is translated as CASSALAGGSVILTGELFF. This chain connects TRBV9 to TRBJ2-2; 11 nucleotides align to TRBD2. From germline, CDR1 is SGDLS and CDR2 YYNGEE. Trimming cost V 3 bases and J 4 bases; bases outside gene matches: 14. The CDR3 has 19 amino acids.

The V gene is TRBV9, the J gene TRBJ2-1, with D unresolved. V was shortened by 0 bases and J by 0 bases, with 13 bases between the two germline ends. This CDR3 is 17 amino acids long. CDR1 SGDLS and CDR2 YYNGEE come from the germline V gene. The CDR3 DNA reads TGTGCCAGCAGCGTAGAGTCAAACCGAGGCTCCTACAATGAGCAGTTCTTC. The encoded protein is CASSVESNRGSYNEQFF.

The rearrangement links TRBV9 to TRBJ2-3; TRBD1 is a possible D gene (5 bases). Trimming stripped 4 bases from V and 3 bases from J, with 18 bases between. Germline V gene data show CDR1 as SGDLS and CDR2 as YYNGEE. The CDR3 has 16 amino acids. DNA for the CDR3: TGTGCCAGCAGCTCGGAGTCTGGGGCGCGTACAGATACGCAGTATTTT. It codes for CASSSESGARTDTQYF.

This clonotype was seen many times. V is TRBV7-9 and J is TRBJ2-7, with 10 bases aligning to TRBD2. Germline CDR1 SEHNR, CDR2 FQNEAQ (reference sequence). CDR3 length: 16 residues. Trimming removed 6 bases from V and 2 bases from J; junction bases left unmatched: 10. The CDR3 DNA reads TGTGCCAGCAGGCTAAGGATGACTAGCGGGCCCTACGAGCAGTACTTC. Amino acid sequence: CASRLRMTSGPYEQYF.

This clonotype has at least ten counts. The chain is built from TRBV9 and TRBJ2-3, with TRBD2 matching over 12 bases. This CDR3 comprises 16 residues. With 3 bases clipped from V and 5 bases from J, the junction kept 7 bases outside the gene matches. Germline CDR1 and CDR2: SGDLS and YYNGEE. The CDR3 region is CASSAGLAGTQDTQYF. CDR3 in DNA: TGTGCCAGCAGCGCCGGACTAGCGGGGACGCAAGATACGCAGTATTTT.

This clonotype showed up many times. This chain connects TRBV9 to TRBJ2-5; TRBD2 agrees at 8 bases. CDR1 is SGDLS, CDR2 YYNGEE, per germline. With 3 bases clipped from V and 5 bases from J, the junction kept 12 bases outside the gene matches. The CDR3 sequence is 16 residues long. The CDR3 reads CASSGGLGSGRETQYF. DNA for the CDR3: TGTGCCAGCAGCGGGGGACTAGGCTCGGGTAGGGAGACCCAGTACTTC.

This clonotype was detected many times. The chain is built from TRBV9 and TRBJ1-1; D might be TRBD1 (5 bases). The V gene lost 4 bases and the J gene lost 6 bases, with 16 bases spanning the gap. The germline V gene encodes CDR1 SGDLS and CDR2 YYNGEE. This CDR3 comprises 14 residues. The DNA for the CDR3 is TGTGCCAGCAGCTACACTGGGGGGGAGGCTGAAGCTTTCTTT. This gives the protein CASSYTGGEAEAFF.